One sample yielded the 24 T cell receptor beta chains listed below, sequenced in a study of cytomegalovirus exposure and HLA in healthy donors. It was with 60 Vbeta and 13 Jbeta primers that the PCR ran. Here immunoSEQ multiplex PCR was the method, and the copy in TCRdb shows in-frame clones only, minus some. The sample has hundreds of thousands of clones; 82% are singletons. Sequenced: PBMCs. All receptors come from a man aged 40-49 years in good health and CMV-seropositive.

The CDR3 spells CASSFFGQGGNEQFF. Here the CDR3 DNA reads TGCGCCAGCAGCTTCTTCGGACAGGGGGGCAATGAGCAGTTCTTC. The V and J genes are TRBV5-1 and TRBJ2-1; TRBD1 agrees at 10 bases. Germline V CDR1 and CDR2: SGHRS, YFSETQ. This CDR3 has 15 amino acids. V was pared by 2 bases and J by 6 bases, with 5 bases of the junction left unmatched.

This chain uses TRBV7-2 with TRBJ2-2, with 11 bases identical to TRBD2. Unmatched junction bases numbered 11, after V lost 5 bases and J lost 3 bases. This CDR3 region has 18 residues. Per the germline V gene, CDR1 is SGHTA and CDR2 is FQGNSA. The CDR3 sequence: CASSVRVSGRADTGELFF. In DNA, the CDR3 is TGTGCCAGCAGCGTAAGGGTTAGCGGGAGGGCCGACACCGGGGAGCTGTTTTTT.

V usage is TRBV6-6 and J usage is TRBJ1-1; no clear D. Between the trimmed V and J ends, which lost 0 bases and 1 base, there was a span of 6 bases. Germline CDR1 is MNHNY and CDR2 is SVGAGI (reference sequence). The CDR3 length is 14 residues. For the CDR3, the DNA is TGTGCCAGCAGTTACTCACAAGAGAACACTGAAGCTTTCTTT. It encodes CASSYSQENTEAFF.

The CDR3 DNA is TGCGCCAGCAGCCAGCAGGGGGGCAAAAACATTCAGTACTTC. It is translated as CASSQQGGKNIQYF. The gene calls are TRBV4-1 and TRBJ2-4, with TRBD1 as a possible D gene (7 bases). CDR3 size: 14 residues. V was cut by 3 bases and J by 3 bases, with 9 bases left in between. Looked up from germline, CDR1 is MGHRA and CDR2 is YSYEKL.

J is TRBJ2-1 and V is TRBV27, with 12 positions matching TRBD2. V lost 6 bases, J lost 7 bases, and 10 bases stayed unmatched. This CDR3 contains 16 residues. Looked up from germline, CDR1 is MNHEY and CDR2 is SMNVEV (reference sequence). CDR3 sequence: CASRSRTSGIGNEQFF. CDR3 nucleotide sequence: TGTGCCAGCAGGTCCCGGACTAGCGGGATAGGGAATGAGCAGTTCTTC.

In its sample, this clone was seen once. The CDR3 sequence: CASSLSGWAYEQYF. In DNA form, the CDR3 reads TGTGCCAGCAGCTTATCAGGGTGGGCGTACGAGCAGTACTTC. The V gene is TRBV11-2, the J gene TRBJ2-7; tentatively, D is TRBD1 (5 bases). The CDR3 runs to 14 residues. V lost 2 bases and J lost 4, with 12 bases in between. The V gene's germline CDR1 is SGHAT and CDR2 FQNNGV. Looking up the rest from reference TRBV11-2 and TRBJ2-7 gives the full variable domain: EAGVAQSPRYKIIEKRQSVAFWCNPISGHATLYWYQQILGQGPKLLIQFQNNGVVDDSQLPKDRFSAERLKGVDSTLKIQPAKLEDSAVYLCASSLSGWAYEQYFGPGTRLTVT.

The chain is built from TRBV6-5 and TRBJ1-3, with D possibly TRBD1 on 6 matching bases. With 5 bases removed from V and 0 bases from J, the gap between germline ends came to 11 bases. Germline CDR1 is MNHEY and CDR2 is SVGAGI. This CDR3 has 15 amino acids. Here the CDR3 DNA reads TGTGCCAGCAGTCTCGACAGGAGCTCTGGAAACACCATATATTTT. Protein product: CASSLDRSSGNTIYF.

This clone occurred a few times. The rearrangement joins TRBV9 to TRBJ2-2; TRBD1 matches 9 bases. The ends lost 4 bases at V and 2 bases at J; junction bases unmatched: 6. The germline V gene encodes CDR1 SGDLS and CDR2 YYNGEE. CDR3 length equals 16 residues. CDR3 in DNA: TGTGCCAGCAGCCCGACGACAGGGGGAAACACCGGGGAGCTGTTTTTT. This translates into CASSPTTGGNTGELFF.

This chain links TRBV10-2 with TRBJ1-1; the match to TRBD1 covers 8 bases. Germline V lookup: CDR1 WSHSY, CDR2 SAAADI. After removal of 6 bases from V and 1 base from J, the junction contained 4 bases not matched to a gene. CDR3 length equals 14 residues. The CDR3 DNA reads TGCGCCAGCAGGCCAGACAGGGGGAACACTGAAGCTTTCTTT. As protein: CASRPDRGNTEAFF.

Comment on this clone: The same CDR3 can be traced to other DNA sequences in this sample. The chain carries TRBV6-5 and TRBJ1-5; 8 bases map to TRBD1. CDR1 and CDR2 (germline): MNHEY, SVGAGI. Trimming cost V 5 bases and J 2 bases; bases outside gene matches: 5. The CDR3 totals 15 residues. CDR3 coding DNA: TGTGCCAGCAGTCTTGACAGGGGCGGCAATCAGCCCCAGCATTTT. It translates to CASSLDRGGNQPQHF.

The rearrangement uses TRBV28 and TRBJ2-7; 7 bases align to TRBD2. The V and J ends lost 4 bases and 0 bases, in that order; junction bases with no gene match: 12. This CDR3 is built from 17 residues. Germline V gives CDR1 MDHEN, CDR2 SYDVKM. The CDR3 sequence is CASSSPSLGGSSYEQYV. The DNA for the CDR3 is TGTGCCAGCAGTTCCCCCTCCCTTGGCGGGAGCTCCTACGAGCAGTACGTC.

This chain uses TRBV10-3 with TRBJ2-3; D ambiguous. Germline V CDR1 and CDR2: ENHRY, SYGVKD. V lost 3 bases and J 2 bases, leaving 3 bases between the germline ends. The CDR3 length is 12 residues. CDR3 nucleotides: TGTGCCATCAGTGACTCCACAGATACGCAGTATTTT. This translates into CAISDSTDTQYF.

The V call is TRBV27, the J call TRBJ2-1; a possible D gene is TRBD2 (6 bases). The germline V gene has CDR1 MNHEY and CDR2 SMNVEV (reference sequence). This CDR3 spans 14 amino acids. The ends were cut back, 7 bases at V and 7 bases at J, with 17 bases in the middle. CDR3 sequence reads: CASTPRLVANEQFF. The CDR3 DNA reads as TGTGCCAGCACCCCGAGACTAGTTGCAAATGAGCAGTTCTTC.

This rearrangement joins TRBV30 to TRBJ1-5; D not certain. CDR1 and CDR2 (germline): GTSNPN, SVGIG (reference sequence). The CDR3 sequence is 12 residues long. Deletions cut 2 bases from V and 0 bases from J, with 2 bases between. Written as DNA, the CDR3 is TGTGCCTGGAGTTATAGCAATCAGCCCCAGCATTTT. Translation: CAWSYSNQPQHF.

This chain connects TRBV10-2 to TRBJ2-3; a weak D match, TRBD1 (5 bases). This CDR3 spans 14 amino acids. CDR1 is WSHSY and CDR2 is SAAADI in the germline V gene. Trimming cost V 3 bases and J 4 bases, with 11 bases left between them. The CDR3 here is CASSDEGAADTQYF. In DNA form, the CDR3 reads TGCGCCAGCAGTGATGAAGGGGCGGCAGATACGCAGTATTTT.

A note on this clone: Other DNA sequences of this sample code for an identical CDR3. In DNA form, the CDR3 reads TGCAGCGGCGGGAACACTGAAGCTTTCTTT. Its translation: CSGGNTEAFF. The gene calls are TRBV29-1 and TRBJ1-1; D uncertain. The germline gives CDR1 SQVTM, CDR2 ANQGSEA. The V end was cut by 7 bases, the J end by 1 base, with 4 bases between. The CDR3 has 10 residues.

CDR3 residues: CASSLDGLSYEQYV. As DNA, the CDR3 is TGTGCCAGCAGCTTGGATGGACTGAGCTACGAGCAGTACGTC. J is TRBJ2-7 and V is TRBV5-4; perhaps TRBD2 as D (5 bases). Germline V gene lookup returns CDR1 SGHNT and CDR2 YYREEE (reference sequence). Trimming removed 0 bases at V and 3 bases at J, with 10 bases between. This CDR3 has 14 amino acids.

V and J are TRBV6-6 and TRBJ2-1; 11 bases fit TRBD1. Germline CDR1 reads MNHNY; CDR2 reads SVGAGI (reference sequence). V lost 0 bases and J lost 7; bases outside the gene matches: 5. The CDR3 has 16 residues. CDR3 sequence reads: CASSYSGTGGKNEQFF. DNA of the CDR3: TGTGCCAGCAGTTACTCGGGGACAGGGGGGAAGAATGAGCAGTTCTTC.

The J gene is TRBJ1-1, the V gene TRBV21-1; TRBD1, as called in the table, went unchecked against the DNA. TRBV21-1 is recorded as a pseudogene. CDR3 length: 17 residues. Written as DNA, the CDR3 is TGTGCCAGCAGCAAACAGGACAGGGGGCCCATGAACACTGAAGCTTTCTTT. This sequence encodes CASSKQDRGPMNTEAFF.

V gene TRBV7-3 combines with J gene TRBJ2-3; D remains unclear. The V and J ends lost 5 bases and 4 bases respectively, with 10 bases between them. Germline loops: CDR1 SGHTA, CDR2 FQGTGA. The CDR3 covers 13 residues. For the CDR3, the DNA is TGTGCCAGCAGCCCCGGTACCCCAGATACGCAGTATTTT. Protein sequence: CASSPGTPDTQYF.

This clone was picked up one time. The chain carries TRBV19 and TRBJ1-2; unclear D gene. The germline gives CDR1 LNHDA, CDR2 SQIVND (reference sequence). The CDR3 covers 14 residues. Trimming took off 3 bases at V and 0 bases at J, with 8 bases between the two ends. The CDR3 DNA reads TGTGCCAGTAGTATTACGGTAGCTAACTATGGCTACACCTTC. This translates into CASSITVANYGYTF.

This clone was recorded only once. The J gene is TRBJ2-3, the V gene TRBV19; D remains unclear. The CDR3 sequence is 16 residues long. Trimming removed 4 bases at V and 0 bases at J, with 14 bases between. The germline V gene encodes CDR1 LNHDA and CDR2 SQIVND (reference sequence). DNA for the CDR3: TGTGCCAGTAGTACCTCACGGGTGAGAAGCACAGATACGCAGTATTTT. Translation gives CASSTSRVRSTDTQYF.

The genes are TRBV6-1 and TRBJ1-1; D call uncertain. Germline V gene lookup returns CDR1 MNHNS and CDR2 SASEGT. CDR3 size: 13 residues. The germline V and J ends were trimmed by 10 bases and 4 bases, with 16 bases remaining between them. CDR3 region: CATQEDLGTEAFF. DNA of the CDR3: TGTGCCACCCAAGAGGATCTTGGCACTGAAGCTTTCTTT.

This chain joins TRBV2 and TRBJ1-2, with TRBD1 matching over 10 bases. J lost 8 bases, V lost 5 bases, and 5 bases had no gene match. CDR1 SNHLY and CDR2 FYNNEI come from the germline V gene. This CDR3 comprises 13 residues. In DNA, the CDR3 is TGTGCCAGCAGTCAGACAGGGGGCGAAGGCTACACCTTC. It is translated as CASSQTGGEGYTF.